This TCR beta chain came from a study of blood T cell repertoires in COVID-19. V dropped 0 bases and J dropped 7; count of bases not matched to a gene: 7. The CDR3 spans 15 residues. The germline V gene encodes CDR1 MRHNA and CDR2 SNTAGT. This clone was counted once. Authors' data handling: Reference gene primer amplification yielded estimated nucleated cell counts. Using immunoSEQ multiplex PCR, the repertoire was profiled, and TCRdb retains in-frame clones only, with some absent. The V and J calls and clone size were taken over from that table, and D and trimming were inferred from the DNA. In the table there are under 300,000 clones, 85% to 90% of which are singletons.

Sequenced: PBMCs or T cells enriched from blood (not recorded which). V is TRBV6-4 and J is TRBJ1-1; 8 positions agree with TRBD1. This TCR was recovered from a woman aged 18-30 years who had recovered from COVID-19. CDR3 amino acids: CASSDSRQGASEAFF. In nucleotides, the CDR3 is TGTGCCAGCAGTGACTCCAGGCAGGGGGCAAGTGAAGCTTTCTTT.